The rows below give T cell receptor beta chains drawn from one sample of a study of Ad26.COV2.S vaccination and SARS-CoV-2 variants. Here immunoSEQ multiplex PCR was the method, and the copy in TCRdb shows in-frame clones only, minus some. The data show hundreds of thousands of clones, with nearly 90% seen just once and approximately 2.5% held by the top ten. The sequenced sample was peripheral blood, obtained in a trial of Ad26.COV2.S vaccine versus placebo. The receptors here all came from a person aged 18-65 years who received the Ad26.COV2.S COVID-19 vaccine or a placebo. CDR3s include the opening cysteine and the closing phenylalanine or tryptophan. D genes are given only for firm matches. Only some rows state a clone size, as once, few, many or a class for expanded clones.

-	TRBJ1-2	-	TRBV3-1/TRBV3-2	CASSLVAALVYGYTF	TGTGCCAGCAGCCTTGTGGCAGCTTTAGTCTATGGCTACACCTTC
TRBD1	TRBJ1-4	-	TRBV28	CASSTRQGTGKLFF	TGTGCCAGCAGTACCCGACAGGGTACAGGGAAACTGTTTTTT
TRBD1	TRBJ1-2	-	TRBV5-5	CASSREPGGVYGYTF	TGTGCCAGCAGCCGCGAGCCAGGGGGAGTCTATGGCTACACCTTC
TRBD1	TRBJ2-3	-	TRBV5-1	CASRDRSRDTQYF	TGCGCCAGCAGGGACAGGAGTAGAGATACGCAGTATTTT
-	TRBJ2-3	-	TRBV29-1	CSVERGGETDTQYF	TGCAGCGTTGAAAGGGGGGGGGAGACGGATACGCAGTATTTT
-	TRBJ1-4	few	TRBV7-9	CASSRQGGEKLFF	TGTGCCAGCAGCCGGCAGGGTGGCGAAAAACTGTTTTTT
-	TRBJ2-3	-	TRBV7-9	CASSGPARGRDTQYF	TGTGCCAGCAGCGGCCCCGCGCGAGGAAGGGATACGCAGTATTTT
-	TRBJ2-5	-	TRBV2	CASRVGKETQYF	TGTGCCAGCAGGGTGGGGAAAGAGACCCAGTACTTC
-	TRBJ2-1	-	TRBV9	CASSLNPRRNEQFF	TGTGCCAGCAGCCTAAACCCCCGCAGAAATGAGCAGTTCTTC
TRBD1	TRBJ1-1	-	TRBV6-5	CASLVFLGQGAEAFF	TGTGCCAGCTTGGTGTTTTTGGGACAGGGGGCTGAAGCTTTCTTT
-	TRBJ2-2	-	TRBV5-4	CASTRGGRGNTGELFF	TGTGCCTCCACCCGAGGGGGGCGCGGGAACACCGGGGAGCTGTTTTTT
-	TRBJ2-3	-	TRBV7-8	CASSSQGVSTDTQYF	TGTGCCAGCAGCTCACAGGGCGTGAGCACAGATACGCAGTATTTT
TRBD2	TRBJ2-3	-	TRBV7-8	CASSLAGPGREDLDTQYF	TGTGCCAGCAGCTTAGCAGGTCCCGGACGGGAGGATTTAGATACGCAGTATTTT
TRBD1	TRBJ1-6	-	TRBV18	CASSGDRLFAPWNSPLHF	TGTGCCAGCTCAGGGGACAGACTATTTGCTCCTTGGAATTCACCCCTCCACTTT
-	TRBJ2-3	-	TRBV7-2	CASSLESRYSAQYF	TGTGCCAGCAGCTTAGAGTCGAGGTATAGCGCGCAGTATTTT
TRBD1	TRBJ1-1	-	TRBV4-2	CASSQALGQWDTEAFF	TGTGCCAGCAGCCAAGCGCTGGGACAGTGGGACACTGAAGCTTTCTTT
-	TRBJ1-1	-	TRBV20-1	CSARQHTEAFF	TGCAGTGCTCGACAACACACTGAAGCTTTCTTT
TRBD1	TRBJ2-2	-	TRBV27	CASSTMGQQNTGELFF	TGTGCCAGCAGCACCATGGGACAGCAGAACACCGGGGAGCTGTTTTTT
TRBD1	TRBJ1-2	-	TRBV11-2	CASSYQGGYSYGYTF	TGTGCCAGCAGCTATCAGGGGGGCTATAGCTATGGCTACACCTTC
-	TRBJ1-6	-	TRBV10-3	CAISDPGLGNSPLHF	TGTGCCATCAGTGACCCGGGACTTGGGAATTCACCCCTCCACTTT
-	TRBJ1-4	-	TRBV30	CAWSWVGKLFF	TGTGCCTGGAGCTGGGTGGGAAAACTGTTTTTT
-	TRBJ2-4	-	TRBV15	CATSRDGLLGPRHIQYF	TGTGCCACCAGCAGAGATGGCCTGCTTGGGCCGAGGCACATTCAGTACTTC
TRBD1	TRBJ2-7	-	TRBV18	CASSLDRDEQYF	TGTGCCAGCTCCCTCGACAGGGACGAGCAGTACTTC
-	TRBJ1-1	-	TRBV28	CASSLTGRDAFF	TGTGCCAGCAGTTTGACGGGGAGGGATGCTTTCTTT
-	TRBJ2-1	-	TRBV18	CASSPQQGLSEQFF	TGTGCCAGCTCACCACAACAGGGTCTTAGTGAGCAGTTCTTC
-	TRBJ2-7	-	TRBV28	CASSAPRGSYEQYF	TGTGCCAGCAGTGCCCCCAGGGGAAGCTACGAGCAGTACTTC
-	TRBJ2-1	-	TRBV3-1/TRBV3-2	CASSQEGITDYNEQFF	TGTGCCAGCAGCCAAGAGGGGATAACCGATTACAATGAGCAGTTCTTC
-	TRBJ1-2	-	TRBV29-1	CSVAEGNGYTF	TGCAGCGTCGCCGAGGGCAATGGCTACACCTTC
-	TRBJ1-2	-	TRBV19	CASSIGVPYGYTF	TGTGCCAGTAGTATCGGTGTACCCTATGGCTACACCTTC
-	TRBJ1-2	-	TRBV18	CASSPPGLDSAAGYTF	TGTGCCAGCTCACCACCGGGTCTTGACAGTGCGGCTGGCTACACCTTC
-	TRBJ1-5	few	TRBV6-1	CASSEIQGYQPQHF	TGTGCCAGCAGTGAAATACAGGGTTATCAGCCCCAGCATTTT
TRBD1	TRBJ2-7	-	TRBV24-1	CATSDNPGQGASWGEQYF	TGTGCCACCAGCGACAATCCGGGACAGGGGGCCAGTTGGGGCGAGCAGTACTTC
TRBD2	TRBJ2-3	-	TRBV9	CASSAGQTSGSTDTQYF	TGTGCCAGCAGCGCCGGGCAGACTAGCGGTAGCACAGATACGCAGTATTTT
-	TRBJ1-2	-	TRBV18	CASSPGGYGYTF	TGTGCCAGCTCACCAGGGGGCTATGGCTACACCTTC
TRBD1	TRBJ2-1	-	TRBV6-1	CASSEIGTGYNEQFF	TGTGCCAGCAGTGAAATTGGGACAGGCTACAATGAGCAGTTCTTC
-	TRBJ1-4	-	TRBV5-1	CASSLAGTENEKLFF	TGCGCCAGCAGCTTGGCCGGGACGGAAAATGAAAAACTGTTTTTT
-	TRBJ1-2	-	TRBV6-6	CASSVPWTSPGYTF	TGTGCCAGCAGCGTACCCTGGACCTCCCCAGGCTACACCTTC